The 18 T cell receptor beta chains below come from one sample, sequenced in a study of OX40 agonist ivuxolimab in advanced cancers. Library construction relied on the immunoSEQ multiplex PCR assay. TCRdb retrieved this table from immuneACCESS and kept in-frame rearrangements only. Not all clones are present; in checked studies, unresolved V genes account for under half, and no reason is known for the remainder. The sample table holds approximately 77,000 clones, of which 90% to 95% were seen once. 4.8% of the sample is taken by the ten largest. The material was CD4+ or CD8+ T cells sorted from blood, obtained in a trial of the OX40 agonist ivuxolimab. The source is an adult with an advanced solid tumor such as melanoma, head and neck, liver or kidney cancer.

A single count supports this clone. V gene TRBV28 combines with J gene TRBJ1-2; the D gene is possibly TRBD1 (5 bases). The CDR3 is 13 residues long. The germline gives CDR1 MDHEN, CDR2 SYDVKM. With 3 bases removed from V and 4 bases from J, the gap between germline ends came to 9 bases. This CDR3 reads CASSFRDVYGYTF. CDR3 nucleotide sequence: TGTGCCAGCAGTTTCCGGGACGTCTATGGCTACACCTTC.

The rearrangement uses TRBV5-6 and TRBJ1-2; D remains unclear. CDR3 length equals 12 residues. Germline V gene sequence: CDR1 SGHDT, CDR2 YYEEEE. Trimming took off 0 bases at V and 6 bases at J, with 6 bases between the two ends. CDR3 loop: CASSLVGDGYTF. DNA of the CDR3: TGTGCCAGCAGCTTGGTTGGGGATGGCTACACCTTC.

V gene TRBV7-9 combines with J gene TRBJ2-5; D gene ambiguous. Germline CDR1 SEHNR, CDR2 FQNEAQ (reference sequence). The CDR3 spans 13 residues. The V end lost 1 base, the J end lost 5 bases, and 8 bases lay between the germline ends. The CDR3 nucleotides read TGTGCCAGCAGCTTAGTTGCAGTGGAGACCCAGTACTTC. This gives the protein CASSLVAVETQYF.

Here the CDR3 reads CASSRRVGLAGALSTGELFF. DNA of the CDR3: TGTGCCAGTAGTAGGAGGGTAGGACTAGCGGGAGCTCTGAGCACCGGGGAGCTGTTTTTT. The chain carries TRBV19 and TRBJ2-2, with 13 bases aligning to TRBD2. With V trimmed by 4 bases and J by 4 bases, 15 bases remained unmatched. The CDR3 contains 20 residues. The germline V gene has CDR1 LNHDA and CDR2 SQIVND (reference sequence).

The V and J genes are TRBV7-9 and TRBJ1-3; D call uncertain. V lost 6 bases and J 0 bases, leaving 6 bases between the germline ends. This CDR3 spans 13 amino acids. The germline V gene encodes CDR1 SEHNR and CDR2 FQNEAQ (reference sequence). The CDR3 spells CASRESSGNTIYF. As DNA, the CDR3 is TGTGCCAGCAGGGAGTCCTCTGGAAACACCATATATTTT.

The chain recombines TRBV2 with TRBJ1-3; tentatively, D is TRBD1 (5 bases). The V end lost 3 bases, the J end lost 0 bases, and 9 bases lay between the germline ends. This CDR3 spans 15 amino acids. The germline V gene encodes CDR1 SNHLY and CDR2 FYNNEI. The chain's CDR3 is CASSDGTVSGNTIYF. For the CDR3, the DNA is TGTGCCAGCAGTGACGGGACGGTCTCTGGAAACACCATATATTTT. Based on the CDR3 plus reference TRBV2 and TRBJ1-3, the full variable domain is EPEVTQTPSHQVTQMGQEVILRCVPISNHLYFYWYRQILGQKVEFLVSFYNNEISEKSEIFDDQFSVERPDGSNFTLKIRSTKLEDSAMYFCASSDGTVSGNTIYFGEGSWLTVV.

This clone was observed once. An end of the junction differs from the germline gene, which may be a read error. The rearrangement uses TRBV7-7 and TRBJ2-7; 8 bases match TRBD2. The CDR3 has 21 amino acids. The germline V gene has CDR1 SSHAT and CDR2 FNYEAQ (reference sequence). This chain's CDR3 is CASSDLADISEGSGGMYEQYF. The CDR3 bases are TGTGCTAGCAGCGATTTAGCGGATATCTCAGAGGGATCGGGAGGGATGTACGAGCAGTACTTC.

This clone was counted between two and nine times. This chain links TRBV29-1 with TRBJ2-3; 7 nucleotides line up with TRBD2. In germline, CDR1 is SQVTM, CDR2 ANQGSEA. Trimming at V came to 5 bases and at J to 7 bases, leaving 9 bases not matched to a gene. The CDR3 covers 13 residues. The CDR3 DNA sequence: TGCAGCGTTTTTCAGACTAGCATGAATACGCAGTATTTT. Its translation is CSVFQTSMNTQYF.

This clone was seen a few times. J is TRBJ2-7 and V is TRBV4-3; no definite D call. The V gene's germline CDR1 is LGHNA and CDR2 YSLEER. The CDR3 totals 12 residues. Trimming took off 0 bases at V and 4 bases at J, with 4 bases between the two ends. Here the CDR3 DNA reads TGCGCCAGCAGCCAAGAAAGGTACGAGCAGTACTTC. Protein product: CASSQERYEQYF.

This chain links TRBV11-2 with TRBJ2-1, with no clear D. Germline V CDR1 and CDR2: SGHAT, FQNNGV. The V end was cut by 1 base, the J end by 1 base, with 5 bases between. CDR3 size: 14 residues. This CDR3 is CASSLADSYNEQFF. The DNA of the CDR3 is TGTGCCAGCAGCTTAGCGGATTCCTACAATGAGCAGTTCTTC.

The chain couples TRBV2 to TRBJ2-7; the match to TRBD1 covers 9 bases. The V and J ends lost 7 bases and 5 bases, in that order; junction bases with no gene match: 9. Germline V gene sequence: CDR1 SNHLY, CDR2 FYNNEI. There are 14 residues in the CDR3. The CDR3 DNA is TGTGCCAGCAATGCGGGACAGGGTGTCCACGAGCAGTACTTC. The encoded protein is CASNAGQGVHEQYF. The entire variable domain, with the rest obtained from reference TRBV2 and TRBJ2-7, is as follows: EPEVTQTPSHQVTQMGQEVILRCVPISNHLYFYWYRQILGQKVEFLVSFYNNEISEKSEIFDDQFSVERPDGSNFTLKIRSTKLEDSAMYFCASNAGQGVHEQYFGPGTRLTVT.

The chain recombines TRBV7-2 with TRBJ2-7; no reliable D call. The ends were cut back, 6 bases at V and 4 bases at J, with 7 bases in the middle. This CDR3 region has 11 residues. Germline V lookup: CDR1 SGHTA, CDR2 FQGNSA. The CDR3 sequence is CASRGGYEQYF. In DNA, the CDR3 is TGTGCCAGCAGAGGTGGATACGAGCAGTACTTC.

This sequence joins TRBV14 and TRBJ2-1; no clear D. V was cut by 1 base and J by 6 bases, with 13 bases left in between. Germline V gene sequence: CDR1 SGHDN, CDR2 FVKESK. The CDR3 spans 15 residues. The CDR3 DNA reads as TGTGCCAGCAGCCAAGTAGGGCAGGTTATCAATGAGCAGTTCTTC. This translates into CASSQVGQVINEQFF.

This chain connects TRBV14 to TRBJ1-1; no clear D. Germline V lookup: CDR1 SGHDN, CDR2 FVKESK. This CDR3 has 13 residues. V was trimmed by 7 bases and J by 4 bases, leaving 13 bases between them. The CDR3 coding sequence is TGTGCCAGCACCACCGATCTGGGCACTGAAGCTTTCTTT. It translates to CASTTDLGTEAFF.

The gene calls are TRBV28 and TRBJ1-2; a possible D gene is TRBD1 (5 bases). Germline CDR1 reads MDHEN; CDR2 reads SYDVKM. The CDR3 covers 15 residues. With 1 base removed from V and 0 bases from J, the gap between germline ends came to 9 bases. CDR3 DNA: TGTGCCAGCAGTTTATTTGGGACGCCTAACTATGGCTACACCTTC. Translated: CASSLFGTPNYGYTF.

This clone was seen only a few times. The chain uses TRBV10-3 and TRBJ2-1; D gene ambiguous. Per the germline V gene, CDR1 is ENHRY and CDR2 is SYGVKD. V gave up 4 bases and J gave up 6 bases, with 10 bases separating them. CDR3 length equals 13 residues. DNA of the CDR3: TGTGCCATCAGTGTGGAACTTTCCAATGAGCAGTTCTTC. Translation gives CAISVELSNEQFF.

The rearrangement uses TRBV7-2 and TRBJ2-7, with D possibly TRBD1 on 6 matching bases. Trimming cost V 1 base and J 0 bases, with 7 bases left between them. CDR3 length equals 14 residues. From germline, CDR1 is SGHTA and CDR2 FQGNSA. The CDR3 bases are TGTGCCAGCAGCTTAGGACAGGCCTCCTACGAGCAGTACTTC. Translated: CASSLGQASYEQYF.

In nucleotides, the CDR3 is TGTGCCAGCAGCTTGTCACAGGGGACCTATGGCTACACCTTC. Amino acids: CASSLSQGTYGYTF. The J gene is TRBJ1-2, the V gene TRBV5-6, with 7 bases matching TRBD1. CDR1 is SGHDT and CDR2 is YYEEEE in the germline V gene. Germline trimming cut 1 base from V and 4 bases from J; bases unmatched to any gene: 4. This CDR3 has 14 residues.